This TCR beta chain was observed in a study of CD8 T cells in Susac syndrome. With random hexamers, about 0.45 to 1 ug RNA was reverse transcribed. TCRdb analysed the immunoSEQ multiplex PCR reads with MiXCR anew, one entry per CDR3 protein. Of roughly 140,000 distinct CDR3 sequences listed, 90% to 97% were seen once; the top ten hold about 0.08%. Sequencing used CD4+ T cells from PBMCs. This TCR was sampled from a human donor with Susac syndrome.

CDR3 bases: TGCAGTGCTAGTAAACTAGCGGGAGGTAACACCGGGGAGCTGTTTTTT. It encodes CSASKLAGGNTGELFF. The gene calls are TRBV20-1 and TRBJ2-2; 12 nucleotides align to TRBD2. Germline-derived CDR1 and CDR2 are DFQATT and SNEGSKA (reference sequence). The V gene end was trimmed by 3 bases and the J gene end by 2 bases; junction bases not matched to a gene: 4. There are 16 residues in the CDR3.